Listed below are T cell receptor beta chains from one sample, sequenced in a study of T cell responses to AZD1222 COVID-19 vaccine. Produced via immunoSEQ multiplex PCR; TCRdb's table is partial and in-frame only. The sample records just over 150,000 clones, over 90% being singletons. Specimen: peripheral blood, collected 28 days after the second AZD1222 dose. These receptors all come from an adult who received the AZD1222 COVID-19 vaccine. CDR3s include the opening cysteine and the closing phenylalanine or tryptophan. D genes are given only for firm matches. Size tells how often a clone was seen (once, few, many) or the class of an expanded clone, and some rows leave it out.

>NA|TRBV15|once|13|TRBJ2-7
CATSRDESSEQYF
TGTGCCACCAGCAGAGATGAGAGTTCCGAGCAGTACTTC
>NA|TRBV19|once|13|TRBJ2-7
CASSLARADEQYF
TGTGCCAGTAGTTTGGCTAGGGCCGACGAGCAGTACTTC
>TRBD1|TRBV28|NA|18|TRBJ2-7
CASSLTGGWGVRSYEQYF
TGTGCCAGCAGTTTAACAGGGGGCTGGGGGGTCAGATCCTACGAGCAGTACTTC
>TRBD1|TRBV30|NA|15|TRBJ1-3
CAWSLQGAQGNTIYF
TGTGCCTGGAGCTTACAGGGGGCTCAAGGAAACACCATATATTTT
>TRBD1|TRBV25-1|NA|14|TRBJ2-7
CASRAGTGVYEQYF
TGTGCCAGCAGGGCCGGGACAGGAGTCTACGAGCAGTACTTC
>TRBD2|TRBV10-3|NA|16|TRBJ2-1
CAISEPGLAGGNEQFF
TGTGCCATCAGTGAGCCTGGACTAGCGGGGGGGAATGAGCAGTTCTTC
>TRBD1|TRBV7-6|NA|16|TRBJ1-3
CASSSRTGTTGNTIYF
TGTGCCAGCAGCTCCAGGACAGGGACCACTGGAAACACCATATATTTT
>NA|TRBV9|NA|16|TRBJ2-7
CASSQGVSGRPYEQYF
TGTGCCAGCAGCCAAGGAGTTTCGGGACGGCCCTACGAGCAGTACTTC
>NA|TRBV28|NA|11|TRBJ1-2
CASKYMYGYTF
TGTGCCAGCAAATATATGTATGGCTACACCTTC
>TRBD1|TRBV7-6|NA|13|TRBJ1-1
CASSARDREEAFF
TGTGCCAGCAGCGCCCGGGACAGGGAAGAAGCTTTCTTT
>TRBD1|TRBV15|NA|17|TRBJ1-2
CATSRTGTGLSPYGYTF
TGTGCCACCAGCAGAACCGGGACAGGCCTCTCTCCCTATGGCTACACCTTC
>NA|TRBV2|NA|13|TRBJ2-5
CASSQTVGETQYF
TGTGCCAGCAGTCAGACTGTGGGAGAGACCCAGTACTTC
>NA|TRBV3-1/TRBV3-2|NA|15|TRBJ1-4
CASSSMDRPNEKLFF
TGTGCCAGCAGCTCGATGGACAGACCGAATGAAAAACTGTTTTTT
>TRBD1|TRBV7-2|NA|15|TRBJ1-5
CASSRAQGANQPQHF
TGTGCCAGCAGCCGCGCACAGGGGGCCAATCAGCCCCAGCATTTT
>NA|TRBV27|NA|14|TRBJ1-1
CATWRESMNTEAFF
TGTGCCACTTGGAGAGAGTCCATGAACACTGAAGCTTTCTTT
>NA|TRBV5-4|NA|13|TRBJ2-2
CASSPWGGGELFF
TGTGCCAGCAGCCCATGGGGAGGCGGGGAGCTGTTTTTT
>NA|TRBV7-2|NA|13|TRBJ1-1
CASSFWGATEAFF
TGTGCCAGCAGCTTCTGGGGGGCAACTGAAGCTTTCTTT
>NA|TRBV15|NA|14|TRBJ1-5
CATSTRALGQPQHF
TGTGCCACCAGCACCCGGGCTCTCGGTCAGCCCCAGCATTTT
>TRBD1|TRBV5-4|NA|15|TRBJ1-2
CASSLVQGVNYGYTF
TGTGCCAGCAGCTTGGTACAGGGGGTTAACTATGGCTACACCTTC
>NA|TRBV18|NA|18|TRBJ2-1
CASSPVPRDARSYNEQFF
TGTGCCAGCTCACCAGTCCCCCGGGACGCCCGAAGTTACAATGAGCAGTTCTTC
>TRBD2|TRBV7-2|NA|16|TRBJ2-5
CASSHGLAGGQETQYF
TGTGCCAGCAGCCACGGGCTAGCGGGAGGGCAAGAGACCCAGTACTTC
>TRBD1|TRBV7-9|NA|14|TRBJ1-4
CASSRTGVNEKLFF
TGTGCCAGCAGCCGGACAGGGGTTAATGAAAAACTGTTTTTT
>NA|TRBV2|NA|12|TRBJ2-5
CASSGPRGTQYF
TGTGCCAGCAGCGGGCCGCGGGGGACCCAGTACTTC
>NA|TRBV7-9|NA|15|TRBJ1-1
CASSLKRGMNTEAFF
TGTGCCAGCAGCCTAAAACGGGGGATGAACACTGAAGCTTTCTTT
>TRBD2|TRBV6-5|NA|15|TRBJ2-1
CASSYGRGGRYEQFF
TGTGCCAGCAGTTACGGGCGGGGGGGTCGATATGAGCAGTTCTTC
>TRBD2|TRBV11-2|once|16|TRBJ2-7
CASSHQPGLAGYEQYF
TGTGCCAGCAGTCACCAACCAGGACTAGCGGGGTACGAGCAGTACTTC
>NA|TRBV4-1|NA|15|TRBJ1-1
CASSQERLIPSEAFF
TGCGCCAGCAGCCAAGAGAGACTGATCCCGTCTGAAGCTTTCTTT
>NA|TRBV15|NA|13|TRBJ1-1
CATSNRGDTEAFF
TGTGCCACCAGCAATCGGGGGGACACTGAAGCTTTCTTT
>NA|TRBV28|NA|16|TRBJ2-2
CASSLGGGRNTGELFF
TGTGCCAGCAGCCTTGGGGGAGGAAGGAACACCGGGGAGCTGTTTTTT
>NA|TRBV4-2|NA|12|TRBJ2-3
CASSQVGDTQYF
TGTGCCAGCAGCCAAGTGGGTGATACGCAGTATTTT
>TRBD2|TRBV5-4|NA|15|TRBJ2-1
CASSGTSGNNNEQFF
TGTGCCAGCAGCGGGACTAGCGGGAATAACAATGAGCAGTTCTTC
>NA|TRBV12-3/TRBV12-4|NA|11|TRBJ2-7
CASSSGPPRYF
TGTGCCAGCAGTTCGGGACCGCCGAGGTACTTC
>NA|TRBV18|NA|14|TRBJ1-1
CASSPQEGNTEAFF
TGTGCCAGCTCACCACAGGAGGGAAACACTGAAGCTTTCTTT
>NA|TRBV4-1|NA|15|TRBJ1-1
CASSQGRHEVAEAFF
TGCGCCAGCAGCCAAGGCCGTCATGAAGTAGCTGAAGCTTTCTTT
>NA|TRBV3-1/TRBV3-2|NA|11|TRBJ1-2
CASSQDIGYTF
TGTGCCAGCAGCCAAGATATAGGCTACACCTTC
>NA|TRBV4-1|NA|13|TRBJ1-5
CASSQDREQPQHF
TGCGCCAGCAGCCAAGATCGGGAACAGCCCCAGCATTTT
>NA|TRBV2|NA|15|TRBJ1-5
CASRAGVRPNQPQHF
TGTGCCAGCAGGGCCGGGGTCCGCCCAAATCAGCCCCAGCATTTT
>TRBD1|TRBV9|NA|13|TRBJ1-2
CASSPERGRGYTF
TGTGCCAGCAGCCCAGAAAGGGGGCGAGGCTACACCTTC
>TRBD2|TRBV4-1|once|16|TRBJ2-3
CASSQVQLAGGDTQYF
TGCGCCAGCAGCCAAGTTCAACTAGCGGGGGGGGATACGCAGTATTTT
>TRBD1|TRBV11-3|NA|13|TRBJ1-1
CASSRTGTGEAFF
TGTGCCAGCAGCCGTACAGGGACAGGTGAAGCTTTCTTT
>NA|TRBV7-9|NA|16|TRBJ2-3
CASSLGGPRTTDTQYF
TGTGCCAGCAGCCTCGGGGGACCCAGGACCACAGATACGCAGTATTTT
>NA|TRBV6-1|NA|13|TRBJ1-1
CASSSQGWTEAFF
TGTGCCAGCAGCTCACAGGGATGGACTGAAGCTTTCTTT
>NA|TRBV6-5|once|14|TRBJ1-1
CASSYRLSDTEAFF
TGTGCCAGCAGTTACCGGCTTTCGGACACTGAAGCTTTCTTT
>NA|TRBV4-1|NA|16|TRBJ2-1
CASSQVVGPSYNEQFF
TGCGCCAGCAGCCAAGTGGTCGGTCCGTCCTACAATGAGCAGTTCTTC